What follows is one T cell receptor beta chain and its context. The entry originates in a study of blood T cell repertoires in COVID-19. Across the whole study: Sources were T cells, B-cell-depleted T cells, or PBMCs; the material itself was cDNA or gDNA.

This table comes from immunoSEQ multiplex PCR, and its TCRdb copy is limited to in-frame clones, with some not included. This sample yields 55,000 to 75,000 clones, of which just under 75% are seen a single time; approximately 5% belongs to the top ten. The Seattle patients joined while their infection was active and were tracked longitudinally afterward. Germline CDR1 LNHDA, CDR2 SQIVND (reference sequence). Trimming took 5 bases from V and 8 from J; bases not matched to a gene: 13. The CDR3 totals 17 residues. The source is a woman aged 70-85 years with COVID-19, enrolled during active disease. The source material was peripheral blood. The V call is TRBV19, the J call TRBJ2-3; 13 bases are a match to TRBD2. The CDR3 sequence is CASSQNGLAGVGGTQYF. The CDR3 coding sequence is TGTGCCAGTAGTCAAAATGGACTAGCGGGAGTGGGTGGTACGCAGTATTTT.